These 16 T cell receptor beta chains were sequenced from one sample in a study of Ad26.COV2.S vaccination and SARS-CoV-2 variants. Assay: immunoSEQ multiplex PCR; the TCRdb copy retains only in-frame clones and omits some. The sample has about 350,000 clones, about 87% seen once. Treatment: roughly 18 received Ad26.COV2.S at low or high dose, single or two shots; 5 received placebo; per-sample allocation not given. Vaccine and placebo recipients were sampled on day 63 after the first injection. This material consisted of peripheral blood, taken in a trial of Ad26.COV2.S vaccine versus placebo. These receptors were taken from a person between 18 and 65 years old who received the Ad26.COV2.S COVID-19 vaccine or a placebo.

The chain carries TRBV15 and TRBJ2-7; 7 bases match TRBD2. The V gene's germline CDR1 is LNHNV and CDR2 YYDKDF (reference sequence). V was clipped by 1 base and J by 5 bases; unmatched bases: 8. CDR3 length equals 15 residues. The CDR3 bases are TGTGCCACCAGCAGAGCCCTTGGGGGGGTAGACGAGCAGTACTTC. Amino acids: CATSRALGGVDEQYF.

The rearrangement uses TRBV4-3 and TRBJ1-3; D unresolved. The CDR3 runs 18 residues. Trimming cost V 3 bases and J 0 bases, with 18 bases left between them. Germline-derived CDR1 and CDR2 are LGHNA and YSLEER. CDR3 residues: CASSHAQIGPSSGNTIYF. For the CDR3, the DNA is TGCGCCAGCAGCCACGCGCAAATCGGACCGAGCTCTGGAAACACCATATATTTT.

This chain joins TRBV28 and TRBJ2-5; a possible D gene is TRBD1 (6 bases). Germline V gene lookup returns CDR1 MDHEN and CDR2 SYDVKM. The CDR3 has 15 residues. Trimming took off 6 bases at V and 2 bases at J, with 16 bases between the two ends. CDR3 loop: CASSLDSHPQETQYF. CDR3 nucleotides: TGTGCCAGCAGCTTGGACAGCCACCCACAAGAGACCCAGTACTTC.

The chain combines TRBV11-1 with TRBJ2-1, with 9 bases that match TRBD1. This CDR3 has 15 amino acids. CDR1 and CDR2 (germline): SGHAT, FQDESV (reference sequence). With V trimmed by 5 bases and J by 5 bases, 7 bases remained unmatched. As DNA, the CDR3 is TGTGCCAGCAGCCCGGACAGGGGTGGGGACAATGAGCAGTTCTTC. This codes for CASSPDRGGDNEQFF.

The chain has TRBV10-3 and TRBJ1-5, with TRBD1 matching 9 bases. The junction had 7 bases not matched to a gene; V was cut back by 10 bases and J by 3 bases. Germline CDR1 and CDR2: ENHRY and SYGVKD. This CDR3 spans 14 amino acids. Here the CDR3 DNA reads TGTGCCAGCGGACAGGGGAAAGACAATCAGCCCCAGCATTTT. Amino acid sequence: CASGQGKDNQPQHF.

The rearrangement links TRBV7-2 to TRBJ2-6; perhaps TRBD1 as D (7 bases). This CDR3 is built from 15 residues. V lost 5 bases, J lost 4 bases, and 12 bases lay in between. The germline V gene encodes CDR1 SGHTA and CDR2 FQGNSA. CDR3 sequence: CASSPRGAGANVLTF. The CDR3, as DNA: TGTGCCAGCAGCCCCAGGGGGGCCGGGGCCAACGTCCTGACTTTC.

This sequence joins TRBV4-1 and TRBJ2-1, with 12 bases that match TRBD2. This CDR3 has 14 amino acids. Germline CDR1 and CDR2: MGHRA and YSYEKL. J lost 7 bases, V lost 2 bases, and 0 bases had no gene match. The CDR3 DNA follows: TGCGCCAGCAGCCAAACTAGCGGGAGGAATGAGCAGTTCTTC. It encodes CASSQTSGRNEQFF.

The rearrangement uses TRBV7-2 and TRBJ2-1, with TRBD2 as a possible D gene (6 bases). This CDR3 is 15 amino acids long. V dropped 1 base and J dropped 3 bases, with 10 bases sitting between them. The germline V gene has CDR1 SGHTA and CDR2 FQGNSA. CDR3 DNA sequence: TGTGCCAGCAGCTTAGGTGGGGGGATCTACAATGAGCAGTTCTTC. Its translation is CASSLGGGIYNEQFF.

The CDR3 region has the DNA TGTGCCAGCAGCTCCGGGACCGACTATGGCTACACCTTC. As protein: CASSSGTDYGYTF. The J gene is TRBJ1-2, the V gene TRBV6-5; tentative D call: TRBD1 (5 bases). In germline, CDR1 is MNHEY, CDR2 SVGAGI. Trimming shortened V by 6 bases and J by 3 bases, and 11 bases separated the two germline ends. This CDR3 spans 13 amino acids.

This clone was observed a few times. The CDR3 DNA is TGCGCCAGCAGGGTAGGGACAGGGAATCAGCCCCAGCATTTT. Translating gives CASRVGTGNQPQHF. This rearrangement joins TRBV5-1 to TRBJ1-5; 9 positions agree with TRBD1. Per germline, CDR1 SGHRS and CDR2 YFSETQ. J lost 4 bases, V lost 5 bases, and 4 bases had no gene match. The CDR3 runs 14 residues.

This clone has only one observation. The CDR3 sequence is CASLIHPQDGYTF. CDR3 nucleotides: TGTGCCAGCCTCATTCACCCTCAGGATGGCTACACCTTC. V usage is TRBV3-1 (or the pseudogene TRBV3-2) and J usage is TRBJ1-2, with D unresolved. Deletions cut 8 bases from V and 6 bases from J, with 16 bases between. The CDR3 is made up of 13 amino acids. Germline CDR1 LGHDT, CDR2 YNNKEL (reference sequence).

This rearrangement joins TRBV4-2 to TRBJ1-2, with 10 nucleotides matching TRBD1. Germline V lookup: CDR1 LGHNA, CDR2 YNFKEQ. The CDR3 contains 16 residues. V gave up 2 bases and J gave up 1 base; unmatched junction bases: 4. The CDR3 loop reads CASSQSGQGNNYGYTF. The CDR3 DNA sequence: TGTGCCAGCAGCCAATCGGGACAGGGGAATAACTATGGCTACACCTTC.

This clone has only one observation. The chain joins TRBV7-9 to TRBJ2-1; D perhaps matches TRBD2 (6 bases). There are 14 residues in the CDR3. Trimming took off 5 bases at V and 2 bases at J, with 10 bases between the two ends. CDR1 is SEHNR, CDR2 FQNEAQ, per germline (reference sequence). The CDR3 DNA follows: TGTGCCAGCAGCAAAACTAGCACCTACAATGAGCAGTTCTTC. It codes for CASSKTSTYNEQFF.

The V and J genes are TRBV5-1 and TRBJ1-4; 7 bases align to TRBD1. CDR3 size: 15 residues. V trimming: 4 bases; J trimming: 6 bases; junction bases outside the gene matches: 9. Germline V gene lookup returns CDR1 SGHRS and CDR2 YFSETQ. The CDR3 region is CASSPSTGNDEKLFF. The DNA of the CDR3 is TGCGCCAGCAGCCCTTCGACAGGGAACGATGAAAAACTGTTTTTT. Full variable domain (rest looked up from reference TRBV5-1 and TRBJ1-4): KAGVTQTPRYLIKTRGQQVTLSCSPISGHRSVSWYQQTPGQGLQFLFEYFSETQRNKGNFPGRFSGRQFSNSRSEMNVSTLELGDSALYLCASSPSTGNDEKLFFGSGTQLSVL.

This clone was seen only once. The CDR3: CASTPQGALTGELFF. CDR3 DNA sequence: TGTGCCAGTACCCCACAGGGGGCCCTCACCGGGGAGCTGTTTTTT. The genes are TRBV19 and TRBJ2-2, with 9 bases fitting TRBD1. V lost 7 bases and J lost 4; bases outside the gene matches: 7. Germline CDR1 is LNHDA and CDR2 is SQIVND (reference sequence). The length of the CDR3 is 15 residues.

The chain has TRBV7-2 and TRBJ1-1; the D is unclear. CDR3 size: 16 residues. Germline CDR1 is SGHTA and CDR2 is FQGNSA. V was clipped by 2 bases and J by 1 base, with 14 bases between them. In nucleotides, the CDR3 is TGTGCCAGCAGCTTAAAAGGCGGGTGGGGGAACACTGAAGCTTTCTTT. This translates into CASSLKGGWGNTEAFF.